This is a list of T cell receptor beta chains from one sample in a study of response to subunit inactivated influenza vaccine. TCRdb re-called the RT-PCR reads with MiXCR, one entry per CDR3 protein. Among roughly 500,000 distinct CDR3 sequences listed, approximately 15% were seen once. The sample consisted of CD4+ T cells sorted from PBMCs, taken roughly 24 months after vaccination. The receptors shown here come from a man between 50 and 69 years old who received an inactivated influenza vaccine. Both conserved end residues are part of each CDR3. Each record gives: V gene, CDR3 protein.

TRBV20-1	CSAPDRGLAGGRADTQYF
TRBV12-3/TRBV12-4	CASSMRGTRNEKLFF
TRBV11-2	CASSSVARSGGRYNEQFF
TRBV20-1	CSAREGTANTEAFF
TRBV6-2/TRBV6-3	CASSYTGAGFVEAFF
TRBV4-1	CASSQVFGSGRALPSGANVLTF
TRBV12-3/TRBV12-4	CASSAGTGGNYGYTF
TRBV28	CASSLLGYEQYF
TRBV5-1	CASSLVRVRLGTRKFF
TRBV30	CAWSSDRGQDTEAFF
TRBV10-2	CATQVWGTEAFF
TRBV11-2	CASSQAGGDTDTQYF
TRBV20-1	CSATIRDSSTDTQYF
TRBV18	CASSPPEGGPWLFF
TRBV5-6	CASSLDLAGGDTQYF
TRBV7-2	CASSWELAGDHEQFF
TRBV4-1	CASSLRGQYSNQPQHF
TRBV4-2	CASSQDLAPSIGQYF
TRBV12-3/TRBV12-4	CASSLEGAAGANVLTF
TRBV30	CAWRAFGVGNSPLHF
TRBV15	CATSRDRGEPLHF
TRBV3-1	CASSQAAGGGNEQFF
TRBV28	CATRTGALYSYEQYF
TRBV15	CATSRDLSSYNEQFF
TRBV30	CAWVGGSNEQFF
TRBV28	CASIRGGGQSVYEQYF
TRBV20-1	CSARTGGQGEAFF
TRBV20-1	CSARDQGTISQPQHF